These 21 T cell receptor beta chains were sequenced from one sample in a study of CD8 T cells in ankylosing spondylitis. Study-level points and caveats: The study identified a TCR beta motif of seven or eight highly homologous variants that appeared characteristic of ankylosing spondylitis blood.

The antigens of these receptors remain unknown. TCRdb passed the 5' RACE reads through MiXCR, listing each CDR3 protein once. The table has more than 600,000 distinct CDR3 sequences, around 20% seen once; the top ten hold about 20%. Sequencing was done on a sample of blood, either unsorted or a sorted T cell fraction (not recorded which). Receptors were obtained from a male donor with ankylosing spondylitis.

Only a few counts were recorded for this clonotype. The V and J genes are TRBV24-1 and TRBJ2-7; 8 bases are shared with TRBD1. V shed 4 bases and J 6 bases; nucleotides not matched to a gene: 7. Germline CDR1 is KGHDR and CDR2 is SFDVKD. CDR3 length: 14 amino acids. CDR3 coding DNA: TGTGCCACCAGTGAGTCAGGACAGGGAGGCGAGCAGTACTTC. Its translation: CATSESGQGGEQYF.

Ten or more counts support this clonotype. This chain links TRBV28 with TRBJ1-1; maybe TRBD1 (5 bases). The CDR3 is 15 residues long. Trimming removed 5 bases from V and 1 base from J, with 14 bases in between. The germline gives CDR1 MDHEN, CDR2 SYDVKM. The CDR3 is CASSPRGGRNTEAFF. DNA for the CDR3: TGTGCCAGCAGTCCACGGGGGGGTCGGAACACTGAAGCTTTCTTT.

The chain employs TRBV4-1 and TRBJ2-5; possible D gene TRBD1, 6 bases. The CDR3 length is 15 residues. Germline CDR1 reads MGHRA; CDR2 reads YSYEKL. V dropped 0 bases and J dropped 0 bases, with 8 bases sitting between them. The CDR3, as DNA: TGCGCCAGCAGCCAAGATAGGGACAACCAAGAGACCCAGTACTTC. Protein sequence: CASSQDRDNQETQYF.

V gene TRBV20-1 combines with J gene TRBJ1-2; D call uncertain. Trimming took 3 bases from V and 5 from J, leaving 16 bases between them. The germline V gene has CDR1 DFQATT and CDR2 SNEGSKA (reference sequence). The CDR3 sequence is 14 residues long. The CDR3 protein is CSASASPFGYGYTF. In nucleotides, the CDR3 is TGCAGTGCTAGTGCGTCACCGTTTGGGTATGGCTACACCTTC.

This chain uses TRBV5-5 with TRBJ1-1, with TRBD1 as a possible D gene (5 bases). V was pared by 4 bases and J by 0 bases, with 13 bases between. Germline V gene sequence: CDR1 SGHKS, CDR2 YYEKEE (reference sequence). This CDR3 contains 15 residues. The CDR3 DNA reads as TGTGCCAGCAGCCAAGGGGTGCCCATGAACACTGAAGCTTTCTTT. It encodes CASSQGVPMNTEAFF. The complete variable domain, with remaining parts taken from reference TRBV5-5 and TRBJ1-1, reads DAGVTQSPTHLIKTRGQQVTLRCSPISGHKSVSWYQQVLGQGPQFIFQYYEKEERGRGNFPDRFSARQFPNYSSELNVNALLLGDSALYLCASSQGVPMNTEAFFGQGTRLTVV.

This clonotype was detected only a few times. The genes are TRBV20-1 and TRBJ1-1, with 10 bases identical to TRBD1. Germline V lookup: CDR1 DFQATT, CDR2 SNEGSKA (reference sequence). The junction had 5 bases not matched to a gene; V was cut back by 0 bases and J by 7 bases. The CDR3 loop spans 14 amino acids. DNA for the CDR3: TGCAGTGCTAGAGAGACAGGGGGCCTTGTTGAAGCTTTCTTT. Protein product: CSARETGGLVEAFF.

The chain has TRBV20-1 and TRBJ2-1; maybe TRBD1 (6 bases). The CDR3 covers 14 residues. Trimming pared 5 bases from V and 0 bases from J, leaving 11 bases between. Germline assignment: CDR1 DFQATT and CDR2 SNEGSKA (reference sequence). CDR3 loop: CSASTGLSYNEQFF. CDR3 nucleotide sequence: TGCAGTGCTTCGACAGGACTCTCCTACAATGAGCAGTTCTTC.

The sample holds a few counts of this clonotype. The chain joins TRBV29-1 to TRBJ2-5, with 9 bases identical to TRBD1. V was pared by 4 bases and J by 4 bases, with 4 bases of the junction left unmatched. The CDR3 contains 13 residues. Germline V gene sequence: CDR1 SQVTM, CDR2 ANQGSEA. CDR3: CSVGGQGIETQYF. The CDR3 bases are TGCAGCGTTGGGGGACAGGGCATAGAGACCCAGTACTTC.

The chain carries TRBV24-1 and TRBJ2-2; D uncertain. Germline loops: CDR1 KGHDR, CDR2 SFDVKD. V lost 10 bases and J 0 bases, leaving 14 bases between the germline ends. There are 15 residues in the CDR3. The CDR3 sequence: CATTGKGSNTGELFF. The CDR3 coding sequence is TGTGCCACAACGGGTAAGGGATCGAACACCGGGGAGCTGTTTTTT.

The chain carries TRBV15 and TRBJ2-7; D perhaps matches TRBD1 (5 bases). The germline V gene encodes CDR1 LNHNV and CDR2 YYDKDF (reference sequence). Trimming stripped 0 bases from V and 2 bases from J, with 8 bases between. The CDR3 is 14 amino acids. For the CDR3, the DNA is TGTGCCACCAGCAGAGAAACCAGGGCCTACGAGCAGTACTTC. Encoded protein: CATSRETRAYEQYF.

The chain carries TRBV11-2 and TRBJ2-7, with D perhaps matching TRBD1 or TRBD2 (5 bases each). The CDR3 extends over 15 amino acids. Germline V gene lookup returns CDR1 SGHAT and CDR2 FQNNGV. Trimming cost V 2 bases and J 3 bases, with 14 bases left between them. CDR3 DNA sequence: TGTGCCAGCAGCTTAACGGGACCCCAAGGCTACGAGCAGTACTTC. Translating it yields CASSLTGPQGYEQYF.

The table lists this clonotype with a few counts. V is TRBV29-1 and J is TRBJ2-1, with unresolved D. Germline CDR1 is SQVTM and CDR2 is ANQGSEA. The CDR3 length is 15 residues. Trimming shortened V by 2 bases and J by 1 base, and 12 bases separated the two germline ends. This chain's CDR3 is CSVEFPRASYNEQFF. CDR3 nucleotide sequence: TGCAGCGTTGAATTCCCCCGCGCATCCTACAATGAGCAGTTCTTC.

The V gene is TRBV7-8, the J gene TRBJ2-5; D not certain. The germline V gene has CDR1 SGHVS and CDR2 FQNEAQ. The V and J ends lost 1 base and 2 bases respectively, with 11 bases between them. This CDR3 spans 15 amino acids. CDR3: CASSLVTQYQETQYF. CDR3 nucleotides: TGTGCCAGCAGCTTAGTGACACAATATCAAGAGACCCAGTACTTC.

This sequence joins TRBV24-1 and TRBJ2-3; D is ambiguous. Trimming pared 2 bases from V and 4 bases from J, leaving 3 bases between. Germline lookup yields CDR1 KGHDR and CDR2 SFDVKD. The CDR3 contains 12 residues. As DNA, the CDR3 is TGTGCCACCAGTGATTGGGCAGATACGCAGTATTTT. Protein: CATSDWADTQYF.

The chain has TRBV2 and TRBJ1-1; the D gene is possibly TRBD1 (5 bases). Trimming shortened V by 3 bases and J by 1 base, and 9 bases separated the two germline ends. Per germline, CDR1 SNHLY and CDR2 FYNNEI. This CDR3 has 14 residues. The CDR3 region has the DNA TGTGCCAGCAGTGATATGGGGGGGAACACTGAAGCTTTCTTT. Its translation is CASSDMGGNTEAFF.

The V call is TRBV20-1, the J call TRBJ2-5, with D possibly TRBD2 on 6 matching bases. Germline V gene lookup returns CDR1 DFQATT and CDR2 SNEGSKA (reference sequence). CDR3 length equals 16 residues. Trimming left V 0 bases short and J 1 base short, with 15 bases between. In DNA, the CDR3 is TGCAGTGCTAGAGAGGGTCCAGGCGGGACCCAAGAGACCCAGTACTTC. This sequence encodes CSAREGPGGTQETQYF.

The sample holds a few counts of this clonotype. The genes are TRBV5-1 and TRBJ2-1; 9 nucleotides line up with TRBD1. After removal of 4 bases from V and 4 bases from J, the junction contained 6 bases not matched to a gene. The V gene's germline CDR1 is SGHRS and CDR2 YFSETQ. CDR3 length: 15 amino acids. This chain's CDR3 is CASSAGTGSYNEQFF. The CDR3 DNA follows: TGCGCCAGCAGCGCCGGGACAGGGAGTTACAATGAGCAGTTCTTC.

The V and J genes are TRBV29-1 and TRBJ2-7; 12 nucleotides agree with TRBD2. The CDR3 loop spans 14 amino acids. CDR1 and CDR2 (germline): SQVTM, ANQGSEA. Trimming removed 4 bases from V and 1 base from J; junction bases left unmatched: 2. The DNA of the CDR3 is TGCAGCGTTGGGACTAGCGGGAAGTCCTACGAGCAGTACTTC. Protein product: CSVGTSGKSYEQYF.

At least ten counts were recorded for this clonotype. This sequence joins TRBV29-1 and TRBJ2-1; D uncertain. The ends were cut back, 6 bases at V and 0 bases at J, with 12 bases in the middle. Germline V lookup: CDR1 SQVTM, CDR2 ANQGSEA. The CDR3 is 14 residues long. Here the CDR3 DNA reads TGCAGCGTAGGACGGACGGACTCCTACAATGAGCAGTTCTTC. Its protein product is CSVGRTDSYNEQFF.

This rearrangement joins TRBV29-1 to TRBJ1-3; D remains unclear. Germline-derived CDR1 and CDR2 are SQVTM and ANQGSEA. Trimming took off 5 bases at V and 0 bases at J, with 5 bases between the two ends. The CDR3 has 12 residues. Here the CDR3 DNA reads TGCAGCGTTCAGGCCTCTGGAAACACCATATATTTT. It yields the protein CSVQASGNTIYF.

The CDR3 protein is CSVQGLAGPKQQETQYF. The CDR3 bases are TGCAGCGTTCAGGGACTAGCGGGACCAAAACAACAAGAGACCCAGTACTTC. The V gene is TRBV29-1, the J gene TRBJ2-5; the match to TRBD2 covers 13 bases. In germline, CDR1 is SQVTM, CDR2 ANQGSEA. The CDR3 sequence is 17 residues long. With 5 bases clipped from V and 2 bases from J, the junction kept 11 bases outside the gene matches.